Each of the 26 T cell receptor beta chains below was sequenced from the same sample in a study of OX40 agonist ivuxolimab in advanced cancers. Produced via immunoSEQ multiplex PCR; TCRdb's table is partial and in-frame only. The profile covers approximately 70,000 clones, with around 90% appearing a single time and around 1% taken by the ten largest. Sequenced material: CD4+ or CD8+ T cells sorted from blood, taken in a trial of the OX40 agonist ivuxolimab. These receptors were taken from an adult with an advanced solid tumor such as melanoma, head and neck, liver or kidney cancer.

The V call is TRBV18, the J call TRBJ1-1, with TRBD1 matching 9 bases. This CDR3 spans 18 amino acids. With 3 bases clipped from V and 3 bases from J, the junction kept 14 bases outside the gene matches. Germline V gene data show CDR1 as KGHSH and CDR2 as LQKENI. The CDR3 DNA reads TGTGCCAGCTCACCTAGCCAAAACAGGGGGCTCTTGGACACTGAAGCTTTCTTT. It encodes CASSPSQNRGLLDTEAFF.

With regard to this clone: Different DNA sequences within this sample yield the same CDR3. This chain connects TRBV7-9 to TRBJ2-3; possible D gene TRBD1, 6 bases. The CDR3 is made up of 13 amino acids. V lost 2 bases and J 5 bases, leaving 8 bases between the germline ends. The germline V gene has CDR1 SEHNR and CDR2 FQNEAQ (reference sequence). Here the CDR3 reads CASSLSGEDTQYF. DNA for the CDR3: TGTGCCAGCAGCTTATCAGGGGAAGATACGCAGTATTTT.

This chain joins TRBV18 and TRBJ2-2; 7 bases agree with TRBD2. The CDR3 totals 16 residues. With 4 bases clipped from V and 4 bases from J, the junction kept 9 bases outside the gene matches. Germline CDR1 reads KGHSH; CDR2 reads LQKENI. This CDR3 reads CASSQRAGVPTGELFF. As DNA, the CDR3 is TGTGCCAGCTCACAACGCGCGGGAGTCCCCACCGGGGAGCTGTTTTTT.

The J gene is TRBJ1-3, the V gene TRBV9, with D tentatively TRBD1 (5 bases). CDR1 SGDLS and CDR2 YYNGEE come from the germline V gene. V was shortened by 3 bases and J by 4 bases, with 11 bases between the two germline ends. The CDR3 is 14 amino acids. The CDR3 here is CASSGGHPGNTIYF. The DNA for the CDR3 is TGTGCCAGCAGCGGGGGCCACCCAGGAAACACCATATATTTT.

The chain uses TRBV4-1 and TRBJ2-7; unclear D gene. This CDR3 spans 13 amino acids. With 2 bases removed from V and 3 bases from J, the gap between germline ends came to 8 bases. Germline-derived CDR1 and CDR2 are MGHRA and YSYEKL. CDR3 sequence (DNA): TGCGCCAGCAGCCAAACCCCAGACTACGAGCAGTACTTC. Its translation: CASSQTPDYEQYF.

The CDR3 DNA reads TGCAGCGTCGGAGGGTGGCAGACGAACTATGGCTACACCTTC. It is translated as CSVGGWQTNYGYTF. This chain connects TRBV29-1 to TRBJ1-2; D unresolved. From germline, CDR1 is SQVTM and CDR2 ANQGSEA. Trimming removed 6 bases at V and 2 bases at J, with 16 bases between. CDR3 length equals 14 residues.

The count of this clone is one. This chain joins TRBV6-1 and TRBJ1-5; no firm D call. The germline V gene encodes CDR1 MNHNS and CDR2 SASEGT. Trimming shortened V by 1 base and J by 4 bases, and 8 bases separated the two germline ends. The CDR3 has 14 residues. The CDR3 here is CASSEGAINQPQHF. The CDR3 nucleotides read TGTGCCAGCAGTGAAGGGGCCATTAATCAGCCCCAGCATTTT.

The genes are TRBV19 and TRBJ1-2; 8 bases agree with TRBD1. J gave up 7 bases and V 3 bases, and 13 bases lay outside the gene matches. The germline V gene encodes CDR1 LNHDA and CDR2 SQIVND (reference sequence). The CDR3 consists of 16 residues. This chain's CDR3 is CASSIRQGTNLGGYTF. CDR3 in DNA: TGTGCCAGTAGTATTCGACAGGGGACTAATTTGGGTGGCTACACCTTC.

The chain has TRBV5-1 and TRBJ1-1, with TRBD1 matching over 9 bases. The length of the CDR3 is 13 residues. Germline V gene data show CDR1 as SGHRS and CDR2 as YFSETQ. Losses at the gene ends were 4 bases for V and 4 bases for J; bases not matched to a gene: 2. The CDR3 DNA sequence: TGCGCCAGCAGCGCGGGACAGGGCACTGAAGCTTTCTTT. Its protein is CASSAGQGTEAFF.

The V gene is TRBV11-2, the J gene TRBJ2-3; 7 bases fit TRBD1. The CDR3 length is 14 residues. V shed 9 bases, J shed 0 bases, and the junction held 6 bases outside the gene matches. In germline, CDR1 is SGHAT, CDR2 FQNNGV. The CDR3 protein is CASRTGSSTDTQYF. CDR3 bases: TGTGCCAGTCGGACAGGATCTAGCACAGATACGCAGTATTTT.

This chain joins TRBV11-3 and TRBJ2-5; 14 bases line up with TRBD2. The germline CDR1 and CDR2 sequences are SGHNT and YENEEA. V trimming: 4 bases; J trimming: 0 bases; junction bases outside the gene matches: 7. The CDR3 extends over 18 amino acids. The CDR3 DNA reads as TGTGCCAGCAGCTCCGGACTAGCGGGGGGAACACACCAAGAGACCCAGTACTTC. It codes for CASSSGLAGGTHQETQYF.

The chain has TRBV11-3 and TRBJ2-3, with 8 bases aligning to TRBD2. The germline V gene encodes CDR1 SGHNT and CDR2 YENEEA. CDR3 size: 15 residues. Unmatched junction bases numbered 8, after V lost 4 bases and J lost 5 bases. CDR3 region: CASSSGGVAKDTQYF. CDR3 bases: TGTGCCAGCAGCTCCGGGGGGGTAGCTAAAGATACGCAGTATTTT.

CDR3 nucleotides: TGTGCCAGTACCAATAACTTCCTCGGCTACACCTTC. Encoded protein: CASTNNFLGYTF. V usage is TRBV19 and J usage is TRBJ1-2; D remains unclear. CDR1 LNHDA and CDR2 SQIVND come from the germline V gene (reference sequence). V was shortened by 7 bases and J by 8 bases, with 14 bases between the two germline ends. The CDR3 consists of 12 residues.

This clone was counted a single time. This chain uses TRBV6-5 with TRBJ2-7; TRBD2 might be the D (6 bases). V shed 6 bases and J shed 4 bases, with 13 bases lying between them. The CDR3 has 13 residues. Germline V gene data show CDR1 as MNHEY and CDR2 as SVGAGI. CDR3 bases: TGTGCCAGCAGCCGGGACTGGAGGTACGAGCAGTACTTC. Protein product: CASSRDWRYEQYF.

The chain combines TRBV5-6 with TRBJ1-2; D remains ambiguous. The CDR3 is made up of 15 amino acids. Germline CDR1 and CDR2: SGHDT and YYEEEE. Between the trimmed V and J ends, which lost 0 bases and 4 bases, there was a span of 13 bases. CDR3 in DNA: TGTGCCAGCAGCTTGGATGGGGTTCCTAGCTATGGCTACACCTTC. Translated: CASSLDGVPSYGYTF.

This chain uses TRBV27 with TRBJ2-7; the D gene is possibly TRBD1 (6 bases). The CDR3 is 14 amino acids. V dropped 5 bases and J dropped 3 bases, with 14 bases sitting between them. CDR1 and CDR2 (germline): MNHEY, SMNVEV (reference sequence). CDR3 amino acids: CASSLSHRVYEQYF. For the CDR3, the DNA is TGTGCCAGCAGTCTCAGTCACAGGGTCTACGAGCAGTACTTC.

The rearrangement joins TRBV9 to TRBJ1-2; 9 nucleotides line up with TRBD1. The junction had 7 bases not matched to a gene; V was cut back by 4 bases and J by 6 bases. Germline CDR1 reads SGDLS; CDR2 reads YYNGEE. The length of the CDR3 is 14 residues. The CDR3 sequence is CASSLAGTGNGYTF. The CDR3, as DNA: TGTGCCAGCAGCTTAGCCGGGACAGGGAATGGCTACACCTTC.

This clone was recorded once. The chain joins TRBV9 to TRBJ1-2; 11 bases fit TRBD1. The CDR3 extends over 15 amino acids. Germline V gene sequence: CDR1 SGDLS, CDR2 YYNGEE. V dropped 4 bases and J dropped 3; count of bases not matched to a gene: 5. The CDR3 sequence is CASSNLGQGDYGYTF. In DNA, the CDR3 is TGTGCCAGCAGCAACCTGGGACAGGGGGACTATGGCTACACCTTC.

V usage is TRBV6-1 and J usage is TRBJ1-2; D is unclear. This CDR3 is built from 13 residues. Trimming cost V 5 bases and J 1 base, with 8 bases left between them. The germline V gene has CDR1 MNHNS and CDR2 SASEGT. The CDR3 reads CASSKTNNYGYTF. In DNA form, the CDR3 reads TGTGCCAGCAGTAAGACTAATAACTATGGCTACACCTTC.

The chain carries TRBV5-8 and TRBJ2-5; 10 bases line up with TRBD2. CDR3 length: 15 residues. Per the germline V gene, CDR1 is SGHTS and CDR2 is YDEGEE. Trimming at V came to 4 bases and at J to 1 base, leaving 4 bases not matched to a gene. The CDR3 loop reads CASSDGLAVQETQYF. CDR3 sequence (DNA): TGTGCCAGCAGCGATGGACTAGCGGTCCAAGAGACCCAGTACTTC.

The J gene is TRBJ2-7, the V gene TRBV27; D might be TRBD1 (5 bases). The germline V gene encodes CDR1 MNHEY and CDR2 SMNVEV (reference sequence). CDR3 size: 13 residues. V lost 2 bases and J lost 3, with 8 bases in between. The CDR3 sequence: CASSLKGVYEQYF. The CDR3, as DNA: TGTGCCAGCAGTTTAAAAGGGGTCTACGAGCAGTACTTC.

CDR3 loop: CASSSGGQGRGEQFF. In nucleotides, the CDR3 is TGTGCCAGCAGCTCAGGGGGACAGGGAAGAGGGGAGCAGTTCTTC. The rearrangement uses TRBV11-3 and TRBJ2-1, with 9 bases fitting TRBD1. CDR3 length: 15 amino acids. The V and J ends lost 4 bases and 10 bases, in that order; junction bases with no gene match: 11. Germline-derived CDR1 and CDR2 are SGHNT and YENEEA.

The chain couples TRBV18 to TRBJ2-1, with D perhaps matching TRBD2 (6 bases). Per the germline V gene, CDR1 is KGHSH and CDR2 is LQKENI. The ends were cut back, 5 bases at V and 4 bases at J, with 12 bases in the middle. This CDR3 is built from 14 residues. This CDR3 reads CASSLTGGYNEQFF. DNA of the CDR3: TGTGCCAGCTCATTAACCGGAGGGTACAATGAGCAGTTCTTC.

V usage is TRBV7-9 and J usage is TRBJ1-1, with D possibly matching TRBD1 (5 bases). V shed 2 bases and J shed 3 bases, with 10 bases lying between them. Germline CDR1 and CDR2: SEHNR and FQNEAQ (reference sequence). The CDR3 loop spans 14 amino acids. CDR3 nucleotides: TGTGCCAGCAGCTTACGGTGGGGGGACACTGAAGCTTTCTTT. Its protein product is CASSLRWGDTEAFF.

V is TRBV6-5 and J is TRBJ2-7, with D possibly being TRBD1 (7 bases). CDR3 length: 16 residues. CDR1 and CDR2 (germline): MNHEY, SVGAGI. V was trimmed by 4 bases and J by 7 bases, leaving 23 bases between them. The CDR3 region is CASSSLRGARELEQYF. The CDR3, as DNA: TGTGCCAGCAGTTCCCTCAGGGGGGCCCGGGAGTTGGAGCAGTACTTC.

The V and J genes are TRBV19 and TRBJ1-4, with D possibly matching TRBD1 (5 bases). Germline V lookup: CDR1 LNHDA, CDR2 SQIVND (reference sequence). The CDR3 is made up of 15 amino acids. V was cut by 5 bases and J by 0 bases, with 10 bases left in between. For the CDR3, the DNA is TGTGCCAGTAGTTCGGGGCATTCAACTAATGAAAAACTGTTTTTT. This translates into CASSSGHSTNEKLFF.